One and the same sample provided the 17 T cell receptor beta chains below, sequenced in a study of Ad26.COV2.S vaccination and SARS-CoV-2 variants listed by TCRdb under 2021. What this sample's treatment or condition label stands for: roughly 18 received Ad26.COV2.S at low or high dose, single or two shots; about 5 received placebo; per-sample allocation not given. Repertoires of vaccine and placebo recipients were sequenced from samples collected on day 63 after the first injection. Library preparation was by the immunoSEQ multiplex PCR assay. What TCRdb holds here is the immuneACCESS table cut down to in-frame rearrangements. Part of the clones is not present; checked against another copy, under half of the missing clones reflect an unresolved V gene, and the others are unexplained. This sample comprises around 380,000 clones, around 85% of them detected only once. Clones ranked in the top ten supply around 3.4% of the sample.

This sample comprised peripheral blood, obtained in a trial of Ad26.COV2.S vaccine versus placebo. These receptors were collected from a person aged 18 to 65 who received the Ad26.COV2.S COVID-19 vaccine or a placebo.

The CDR3 protein is CASSESGRGTEAFF. As DNA, the CDR3 is TGCGCCAGCAGTGAATCAGGGCGAGGCACTGAAGCTTTCTTT. This chain joins TRBV5-1 and TRBJ1-1; perhaps TRBD1 as D (5 bases). Germline V CDR1 and CDR2: SGHRS, YFSETQ. V shed 5 bases and J shed 4 bases, with 15 bases lying between them. The CDR3 is made up of 14 amino acids. The full variable domain, its missing parts supplied by reference TRBV5-1 and TRBJ1-1, is KAGVTQTPRYLIKTRGQQVTLSCSPISGHRSVSWYQQTPGQGLQFLFEYFSETQRNKGNFPGRFSGRQFSNSRSEMNVSTLELGDSALYLCASSESGRGTEAFFGQGTRLTVV.

The CDR3 DNA sequence: TGTGCCTGGAGCCCCTCCGGCCTGACGGACGAGCAGTACTTC. Translating gives CAWSPSGLTDEQYF. The chain has TRBV30 and TRBJ2-7; D is unresolved. V was trimmed by 3 bases and J by 5 bases, leaving 17 bases between them. Per the germline V gene, CDR1 is GTSNPN and CDR2 is SVGIG (reference sequence). This CDR3 has 14 amino acids.

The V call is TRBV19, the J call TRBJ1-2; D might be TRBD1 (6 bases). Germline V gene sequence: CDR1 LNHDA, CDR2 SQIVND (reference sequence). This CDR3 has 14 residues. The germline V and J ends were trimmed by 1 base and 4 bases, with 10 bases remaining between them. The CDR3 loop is CASSIGGQSYGYTF. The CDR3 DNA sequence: TGTGCCAGTAGTATAGGGGGGCAGAGCTATGGCTACACCTTC. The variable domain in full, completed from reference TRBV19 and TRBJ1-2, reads DGGITQSPKYLFRKEGQNVTLSCEQNLNHDAMYWYRQDPGQGLRLIYYSQIVNDFQKGDIAEGYSVSREKKESFPLTVTSAQKNPTAFYLCASSIGGQSYGYTFGSGTRLTVV.

CDR3 sequence reads: CASSSRTLPLNYGYTF. DNA of the CDR3: TGTGCCAGTAGTTCGCGGACACTGCCTCTTAACTATGGCTACACCTTC. V usage is TRBV19 and J usage is TRBJ1-2; the D gene is possibly TRBD1 (5 bases). V was shortened by 5 bases and J by 1 base, with 17 bases between the two germline ends. Germline loops: CDR1 LNHDA, CDR2 SQIVND (reference sequence). This CDR3 contains 16 residues.

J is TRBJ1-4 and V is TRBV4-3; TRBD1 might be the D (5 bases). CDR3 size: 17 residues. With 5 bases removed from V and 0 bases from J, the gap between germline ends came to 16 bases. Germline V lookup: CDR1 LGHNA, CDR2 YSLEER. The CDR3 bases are TGCGCCAGCAGCAGACGGGGGATCGGAGCAACTAATGAAAAACTGTTTTTT. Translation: CASSRRGIGATNEKLFF.

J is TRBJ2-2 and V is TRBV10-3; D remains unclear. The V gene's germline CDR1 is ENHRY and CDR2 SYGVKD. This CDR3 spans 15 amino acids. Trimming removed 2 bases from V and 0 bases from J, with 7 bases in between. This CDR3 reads CAISEGSANTGELFF. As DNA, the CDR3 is TGTGCCATCAGTGAGGGCAGCGCGAACACCGGGGAGCTGTTTTTT.

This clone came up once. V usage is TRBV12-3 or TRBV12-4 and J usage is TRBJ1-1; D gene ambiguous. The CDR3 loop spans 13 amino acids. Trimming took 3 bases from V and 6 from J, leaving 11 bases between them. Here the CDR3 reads CASSFLGLPEAFF. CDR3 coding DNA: TGTGCCAGCAGTTTTTTAGGGCTCCCTGAAGCTTTCTTT.

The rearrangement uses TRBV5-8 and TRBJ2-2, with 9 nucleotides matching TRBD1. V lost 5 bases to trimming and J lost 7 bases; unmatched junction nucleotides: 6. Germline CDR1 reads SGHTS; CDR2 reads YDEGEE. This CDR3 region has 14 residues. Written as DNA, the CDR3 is TGTGCCAGCAGGGCGGGACAGGGTAACGGGGAGCTGTTTTTT. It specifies CASRAGQGNGELFF.

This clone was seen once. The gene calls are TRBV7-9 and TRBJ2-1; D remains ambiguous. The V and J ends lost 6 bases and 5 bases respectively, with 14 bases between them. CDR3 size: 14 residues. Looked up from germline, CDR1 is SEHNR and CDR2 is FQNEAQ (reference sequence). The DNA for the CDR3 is TGTGCCAGCAGGAAGGAATTTCCAGACAATGAGCAGTTCTTC. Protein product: CASRKEFPDNEQFF.

The CDR3 coding sequence is TGTGCCAGCAGTTACTGGGCAGGGAGTTTGCCCCAGCATTTT. Its translation: CASSYWAGSLPQHF. This rearrangement joins TRBV6-5 to TRBJ1-5; D perhaps matches TRBD1 (5 bases). This CDR3 is 14 amino acids long. The germline V gene has CDR1 MNHEY and CDR2 SVGAGI. Between the trimmed V and J ends, which lost 1 base and 9 bases, there was a span of 13 bases.

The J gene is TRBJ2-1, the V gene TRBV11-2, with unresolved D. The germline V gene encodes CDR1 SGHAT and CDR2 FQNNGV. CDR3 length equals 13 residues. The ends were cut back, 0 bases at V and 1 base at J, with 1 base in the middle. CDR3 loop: CASSLDSYNEQFF. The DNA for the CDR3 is TGTGCCAGCAGCTTAGATTCCTACAATGAGCAGTTCTTC.

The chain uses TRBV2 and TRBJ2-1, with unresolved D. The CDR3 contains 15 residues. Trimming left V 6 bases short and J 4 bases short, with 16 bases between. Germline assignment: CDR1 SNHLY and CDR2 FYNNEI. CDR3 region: CASSGISFEYNEQFF. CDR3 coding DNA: TGTGCCAGCAGCGGAATTAGCTTTGAGTACAATGAGCAGTTCTTC.

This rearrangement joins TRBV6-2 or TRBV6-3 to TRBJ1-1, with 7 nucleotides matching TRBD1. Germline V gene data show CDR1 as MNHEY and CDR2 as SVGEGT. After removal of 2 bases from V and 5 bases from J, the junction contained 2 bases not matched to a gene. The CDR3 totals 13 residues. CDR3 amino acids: CASSYGRGTEAFF. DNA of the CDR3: TGTGCCAGCAGTTACGGCAGGGGGACTGAAGCTTTCTTT.

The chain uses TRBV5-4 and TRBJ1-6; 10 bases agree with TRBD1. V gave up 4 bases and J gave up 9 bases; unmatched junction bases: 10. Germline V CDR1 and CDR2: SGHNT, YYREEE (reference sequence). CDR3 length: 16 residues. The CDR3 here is CASSPPTGGSGSPLHF. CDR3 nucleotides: TGTGCCAGCAGCCCGCCGACAGGGGGCTCCGGTTCACCCCTCCACTTT.

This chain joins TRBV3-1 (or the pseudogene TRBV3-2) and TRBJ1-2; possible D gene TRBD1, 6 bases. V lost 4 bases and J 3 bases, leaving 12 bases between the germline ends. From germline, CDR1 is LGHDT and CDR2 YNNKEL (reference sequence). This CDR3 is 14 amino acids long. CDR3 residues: CASSLGGAHYGYTF. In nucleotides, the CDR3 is TGTGCCAGCAGCCTCGGGGGGGCCCACTATGGCTACACCTTC.

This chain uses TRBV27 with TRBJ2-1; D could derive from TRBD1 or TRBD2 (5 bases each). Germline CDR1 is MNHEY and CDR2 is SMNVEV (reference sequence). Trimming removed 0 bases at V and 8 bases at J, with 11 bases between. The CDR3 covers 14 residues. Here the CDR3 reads CASSLSGLGDEQFF. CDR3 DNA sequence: TGTGCCAGCAGTTTATCGGGCTTGGGGGATGAGCAGTTCTTC.

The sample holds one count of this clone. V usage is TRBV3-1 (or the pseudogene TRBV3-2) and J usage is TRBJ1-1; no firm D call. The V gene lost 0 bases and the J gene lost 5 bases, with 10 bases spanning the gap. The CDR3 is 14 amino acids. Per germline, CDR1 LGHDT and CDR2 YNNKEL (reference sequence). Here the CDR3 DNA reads TGTGCCAGCAGCCAAGATCAGGATGGTACTGAAGCTTTCTTT. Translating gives CASSQDQDGTEAFF.